This entry features one T cell receptor (beta chain) sequence. This clonotype was detected many times. Its antigen is still unknown. No much larger clone is present one base from it, and per-base qualities are unavailable. This record belongs to a study of response to subunit inactivated influenza vaccine (dated 2018 in TCRdb). Regarding the study in general: Deep quantitative profiling of the T cell receptor repertoire was used in the study to follow responses to a trivalent subunit inactivated influenza vaccine.

A distance of 17 bases separates the germline ends of V and J, which lose 7 bases and 5 bases respectively. From the cysteine up to the phenylalanine, the CDR3 has a length of 14 residues. Only the CDR3 DNA stays, 42 bases, in frame from base 1. The sample's time point label is to be understood as: approximately 47 days after influenza vaccine administration. Libraries were made using RT-PCR. TCRdb shows the sequencer as Illumina HiSeq 2500. TCRdb handled the public reads itself, with Q25 trimming in fastp and clone calling in MiXCR, and kept productive beta chains. Rows are combined by CDR3 protein, so each entry shows the most common genes and DNA. Counted in this sample were a few hundred thousand distinct CDR3 sequences; about 10% of them appeared once. Of the sample, about 12% is held by the ten largest clones. The paper's findings and limits, for the study overall: It was suggested by the authors that each seasonal influenza vaccination may recruit only a limited number of new T cells.

The clonotype originates from a man aged 45-65 years who received an inactivated influenza vaccine. Donor details come from another sample of the same person, matched by shared clones. Sequencing was performed on PBMCs from blood, taken about 6 weeks after vaccination. In this chain, TRBV12-3 or TRBV12-4 is recombined with TRBJ2-5; a tentative D match to TRBD1 spans 5 bases. The nucleotides are TGTGCCAGCACCAAATTGGGGCTTGGGGAGACCCAGTACTTC. Protein translation: CASTKLGLGETQYF.